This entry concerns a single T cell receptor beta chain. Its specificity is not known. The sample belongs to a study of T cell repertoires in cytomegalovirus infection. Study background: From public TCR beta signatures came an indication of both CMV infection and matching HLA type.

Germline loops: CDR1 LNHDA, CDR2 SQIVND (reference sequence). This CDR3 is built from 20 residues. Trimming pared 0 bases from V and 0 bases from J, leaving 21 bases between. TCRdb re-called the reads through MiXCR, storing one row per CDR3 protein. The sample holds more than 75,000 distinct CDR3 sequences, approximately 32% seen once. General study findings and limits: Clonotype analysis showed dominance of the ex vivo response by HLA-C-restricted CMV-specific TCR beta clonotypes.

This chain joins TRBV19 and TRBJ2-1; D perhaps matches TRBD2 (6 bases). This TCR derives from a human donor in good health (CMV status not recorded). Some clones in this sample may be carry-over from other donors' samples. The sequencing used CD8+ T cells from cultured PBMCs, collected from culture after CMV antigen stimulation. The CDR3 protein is CASSIEGGPYPLSSYNEQFF. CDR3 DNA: TGTGCCAGTAGTATAGAGGGGGGTCCCTATCCATTAAGCTCCTACAATGAGCAGTTCTTC.